This T cell receptor (beta chain) was obtained from a study of blood T cell repertoires in COVID-19. Study as a whole: Nucleic acid was either cDNA or gDNA, and it came from T cells, B-cell-depleted T cells, or PBMCs.

The CDR3 totals 13 residues. Trimming took off 6 bases at V and 6 bases at J, with 15 bases between the two ends. From germline, CDR1 is KGHSH and CDR2 LQKENI. Per the study methods: Amplification of reference gene primers was used by the study to estimate nucleated cell counts. Repertoires were generated with immunoSEQ multiplex PCR, while TCRdb's copy carries only in-frame clones and drops some. The V and J calls and clone size come from that table; D and trimming were worked out from the DNA. The data show roughly 150,000 clones, about 88% seen once. The genes are TRBV18 and TRBJ2-7, with D hard to call. The TCR comes from a woman aged 55-69 years with COVID-19, enrolled during active disease. Sequenced: peripheral blood. CDR3 amino acids: CASSLLTPLEQYF. The CDR3, as DNA: TGTGCCAGCTCTCTCCTAACTCCCCTCGAGCAGTACTTC. The variable domain in full, completed from reference TRBV18 and TRBJ2-7, reads NAGVMQNPRHLVRRRGQEARLRCSPMKGHSHVYWYRQLPEEGLKFMVYLQKENIIDESGMPKERFSAEFPKEGPSILRIQQVVRGDSAAYFCASSLLTPLEQYFGPGTRLTVT.